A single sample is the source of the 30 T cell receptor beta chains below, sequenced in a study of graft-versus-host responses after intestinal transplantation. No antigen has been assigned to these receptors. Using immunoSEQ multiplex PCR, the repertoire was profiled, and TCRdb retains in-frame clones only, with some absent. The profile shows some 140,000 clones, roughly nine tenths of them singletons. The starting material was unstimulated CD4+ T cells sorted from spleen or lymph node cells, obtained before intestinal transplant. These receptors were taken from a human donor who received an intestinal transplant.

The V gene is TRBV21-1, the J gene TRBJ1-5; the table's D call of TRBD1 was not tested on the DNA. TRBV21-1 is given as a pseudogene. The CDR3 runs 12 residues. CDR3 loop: CANRTGGQPQHF. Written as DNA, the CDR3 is TGTGCCAATCGGACAGGCGGCCAGCCCCAGCATTTT.

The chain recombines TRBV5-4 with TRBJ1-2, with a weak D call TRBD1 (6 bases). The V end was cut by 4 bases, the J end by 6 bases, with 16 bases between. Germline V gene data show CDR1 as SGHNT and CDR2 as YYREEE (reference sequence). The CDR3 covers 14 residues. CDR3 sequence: CASSLTGTTNGYTF. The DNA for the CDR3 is TGTGCCAGCAGCCTTACCGGGACAACAAATGGCTACACCTTC.

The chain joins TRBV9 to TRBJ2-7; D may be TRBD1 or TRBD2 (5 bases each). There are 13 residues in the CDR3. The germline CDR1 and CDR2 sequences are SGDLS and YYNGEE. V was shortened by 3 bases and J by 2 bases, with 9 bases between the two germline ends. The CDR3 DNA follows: TGTGCCAGCAGCGCGGGACCCACCTACGAGCAGTACTTC. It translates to CASSAGPTYEQYF.

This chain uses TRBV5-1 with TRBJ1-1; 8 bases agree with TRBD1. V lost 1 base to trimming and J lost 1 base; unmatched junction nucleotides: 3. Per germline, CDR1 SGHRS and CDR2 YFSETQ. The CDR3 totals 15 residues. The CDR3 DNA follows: TGCGCCAGCAGCTTGACCGGGACAGGGAACACTGAAGCTTTCTTT. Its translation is CASSLTGTGNTEAFF.

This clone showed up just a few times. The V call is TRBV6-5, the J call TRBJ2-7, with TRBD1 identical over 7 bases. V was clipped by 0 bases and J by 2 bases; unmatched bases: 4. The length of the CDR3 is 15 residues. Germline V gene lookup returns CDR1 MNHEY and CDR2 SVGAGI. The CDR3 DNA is TGTGCCAGCAGTTACTCGAAGGGACAGCCCTACGAGCAGTACTTC. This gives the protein CASSYSKGQPYEQYF.

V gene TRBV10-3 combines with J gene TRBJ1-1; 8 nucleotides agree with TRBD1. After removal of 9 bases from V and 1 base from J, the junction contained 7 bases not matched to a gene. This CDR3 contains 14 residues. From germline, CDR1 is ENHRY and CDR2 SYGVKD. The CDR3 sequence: CAIAKQGANTEAFF. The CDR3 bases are TGTGCCATAGCAAAGCAGGGGGCGAACACTGAAGCTTTCTTT.

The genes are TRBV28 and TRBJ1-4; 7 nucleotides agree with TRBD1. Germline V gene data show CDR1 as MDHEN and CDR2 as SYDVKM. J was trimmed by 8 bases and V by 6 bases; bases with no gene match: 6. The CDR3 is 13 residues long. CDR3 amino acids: CASSRIRGEKLFF. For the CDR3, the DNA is TGTGCCAGCAGCCGAATCAGGGGGGAAAAACTGTTTTTT.

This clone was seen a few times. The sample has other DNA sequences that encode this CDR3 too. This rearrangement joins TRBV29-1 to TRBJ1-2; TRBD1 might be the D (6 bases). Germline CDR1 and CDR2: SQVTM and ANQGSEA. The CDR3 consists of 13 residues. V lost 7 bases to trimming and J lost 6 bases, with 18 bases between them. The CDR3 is CSAGGGLLNGYTF. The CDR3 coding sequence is TGCAGCGCTGGGGGCGGATTATTAAATGGCTACACCTTC.

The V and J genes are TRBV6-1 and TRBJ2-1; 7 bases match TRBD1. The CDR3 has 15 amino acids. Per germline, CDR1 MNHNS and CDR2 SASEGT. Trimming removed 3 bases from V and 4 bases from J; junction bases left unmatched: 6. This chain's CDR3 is CASSDGRGQYNEQFF. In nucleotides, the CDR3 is TGTGCCAGCAGTGACGGCCGGGGACAGTACAATGAGCAGTTCTTC.

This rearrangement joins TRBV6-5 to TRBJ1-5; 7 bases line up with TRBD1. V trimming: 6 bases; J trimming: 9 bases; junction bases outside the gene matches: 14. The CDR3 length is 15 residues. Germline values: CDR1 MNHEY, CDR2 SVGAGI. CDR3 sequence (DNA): TGTGCCAGCAGCCTTACGGGACAGACCAATTCGCCCCAGCATTTT. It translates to CASSLTGQTNSPQHF.

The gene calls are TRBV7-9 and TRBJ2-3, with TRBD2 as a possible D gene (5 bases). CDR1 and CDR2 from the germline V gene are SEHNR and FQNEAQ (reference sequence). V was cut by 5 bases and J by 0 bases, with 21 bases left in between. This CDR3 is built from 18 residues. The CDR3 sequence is CASSRPSERHTSTDTQYF. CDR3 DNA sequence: TGTGCCAGCAGCCGCCCTTCGGAGCGGCACACTAGCACAGATACGCAGTATTTT.

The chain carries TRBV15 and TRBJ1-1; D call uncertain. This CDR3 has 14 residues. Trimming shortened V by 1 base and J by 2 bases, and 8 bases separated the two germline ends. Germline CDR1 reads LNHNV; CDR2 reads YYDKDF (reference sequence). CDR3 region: CATSRVLDNTEAFF. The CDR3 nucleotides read TGTGCCACCAGCAGAGTACTTGACAACACTGAAGCTTTCTTT.

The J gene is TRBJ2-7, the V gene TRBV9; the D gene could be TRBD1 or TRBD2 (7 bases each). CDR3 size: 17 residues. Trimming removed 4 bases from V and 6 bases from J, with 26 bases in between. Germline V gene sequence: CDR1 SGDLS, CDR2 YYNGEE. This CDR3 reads CASSQGGGGRGASEQYF. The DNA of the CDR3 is TGTGCCAGCAGCCAAGGGGGCGGGGGCAGGGGGGCATCCGAGCAGTACTTC.

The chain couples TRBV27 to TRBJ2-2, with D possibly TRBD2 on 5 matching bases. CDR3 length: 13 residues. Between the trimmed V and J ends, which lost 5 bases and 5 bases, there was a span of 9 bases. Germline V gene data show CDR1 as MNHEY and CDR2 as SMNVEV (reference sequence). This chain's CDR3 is CASSHKRTGELFF. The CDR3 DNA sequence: TGTGCCAGCAGTCATAAGCGGACCGGGGAGCTGTTTTTT.

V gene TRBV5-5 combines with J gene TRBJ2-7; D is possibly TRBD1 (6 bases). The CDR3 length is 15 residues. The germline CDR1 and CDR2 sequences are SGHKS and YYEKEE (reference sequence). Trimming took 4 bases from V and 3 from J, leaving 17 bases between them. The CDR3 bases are TGTGCCAGCAGCACGGGACACTCTTCCGTCTACGAGCAGTACTTC. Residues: CASSTGHSSVYEQYF. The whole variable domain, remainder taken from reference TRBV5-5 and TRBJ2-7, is DAGVTQSPTHLIKTRGQQVTLRCSPISGHKSVSWYQQVLGQGPQFIFQYYEKEERGRGNFPDRFSARQFPNYSSELNVNALLLGDSALYLCASSTGHSSVYEQYFGPGTRLTVT.

The CDR3 spells CASSPLGWTGGGYGYTF. CDR3 nucleotide sequence: TGTGCCAGCAGCCCCTTGGGCTGGACAGGGGGCGGGTATGGCTACACCTTC. V usage is TRBV9 and J usage is TRBJ1-2, with 11 bases lining up with TRBD1. The CDR3 extends over 17 amino acids. The trim removed 4 bases at V and 5 bases at J, leaving 13 bases unmatched. The germline V gene has CDR1 SGDLS and CDR2 YYNGEE. The full variable domain, completed using reference TRBV9 and TRBJ1-2, is DSGVTQTPKHLITATGQRVTLRCSPRSGDLSVYWYQQSLDQGLQFLIQYYNGEERAKGNILERFSAQQFPDLHSELNLSSLELGDSALYFCASSPLGWTGGGYGYTFGSGTRLTVV.

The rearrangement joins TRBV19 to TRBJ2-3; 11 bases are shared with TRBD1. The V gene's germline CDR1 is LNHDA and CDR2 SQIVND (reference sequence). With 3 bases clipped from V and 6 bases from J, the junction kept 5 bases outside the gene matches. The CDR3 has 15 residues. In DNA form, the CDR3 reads TGTGCCAGTAGTATGGGACAGGGGGTCTTGGATACGCAGTATTTT. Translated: CASSMGQGVLDTQYF.

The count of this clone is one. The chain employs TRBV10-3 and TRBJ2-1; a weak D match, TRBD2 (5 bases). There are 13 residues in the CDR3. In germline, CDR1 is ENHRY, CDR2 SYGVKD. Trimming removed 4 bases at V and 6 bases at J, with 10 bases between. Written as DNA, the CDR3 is TGTGCCATCAGTGTTTCGGGGTCCAATGAGCAGTTCTTC. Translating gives CAISVSGSNEQFF.

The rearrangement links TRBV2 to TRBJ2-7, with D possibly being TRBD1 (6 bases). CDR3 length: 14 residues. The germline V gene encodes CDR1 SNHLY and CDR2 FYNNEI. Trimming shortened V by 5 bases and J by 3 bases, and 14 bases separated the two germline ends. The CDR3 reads CASSIQGSNYEQYF. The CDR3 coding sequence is TGTGCCAGCAGTATACAGGGTTCTAACTACGAGCAGTACTTC.

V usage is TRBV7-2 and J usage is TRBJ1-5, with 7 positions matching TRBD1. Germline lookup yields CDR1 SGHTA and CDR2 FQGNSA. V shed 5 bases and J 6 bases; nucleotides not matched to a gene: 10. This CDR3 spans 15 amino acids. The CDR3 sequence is CASSAQGTRSQPQHF. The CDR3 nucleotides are TGTGCCAGCAGCGCACAGGGGACTAGGAGTCAGCCCCAGCATTTT.

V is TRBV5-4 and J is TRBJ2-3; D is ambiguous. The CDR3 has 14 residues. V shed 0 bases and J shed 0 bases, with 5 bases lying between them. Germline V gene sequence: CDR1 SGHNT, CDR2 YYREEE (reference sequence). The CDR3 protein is CASSLAQSTDTQYF. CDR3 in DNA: TGTGCCAGCAGCTTGGCACAGAGCACAGATACGCAGTATTTT.

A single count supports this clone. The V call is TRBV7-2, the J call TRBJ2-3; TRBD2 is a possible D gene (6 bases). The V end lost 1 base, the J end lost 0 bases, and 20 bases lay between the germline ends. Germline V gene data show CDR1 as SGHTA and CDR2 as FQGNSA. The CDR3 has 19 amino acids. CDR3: CASSLGWQLVGTSTDTQYF. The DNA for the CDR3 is TGTGCCAGCAGCTTAGGATGGCAACTAGTAGGGACTAGCACAGATACGCAGTATTTT.

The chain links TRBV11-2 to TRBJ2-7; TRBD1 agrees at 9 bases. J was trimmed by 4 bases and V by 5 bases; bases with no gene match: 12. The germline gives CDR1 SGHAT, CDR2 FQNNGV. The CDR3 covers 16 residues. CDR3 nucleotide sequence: TGTGCCAGCAGCCTCTTGGCCGGGACAGGGTCGTACGAGCAGTACTTC. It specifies CASSLLAGTGSYEQYF.

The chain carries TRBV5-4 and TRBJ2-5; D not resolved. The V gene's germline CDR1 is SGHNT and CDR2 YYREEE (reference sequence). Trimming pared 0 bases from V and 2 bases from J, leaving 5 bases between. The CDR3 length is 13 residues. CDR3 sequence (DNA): TGTGCCAGCAGCTTGGAACAGCAAGAGACCCAGTACTTC. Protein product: CASSLEQQETQYF.

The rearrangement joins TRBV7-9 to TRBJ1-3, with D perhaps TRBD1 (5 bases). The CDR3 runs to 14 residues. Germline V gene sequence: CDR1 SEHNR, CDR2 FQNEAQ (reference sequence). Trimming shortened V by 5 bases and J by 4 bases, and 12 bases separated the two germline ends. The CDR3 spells CASSLQGTGNTIYF. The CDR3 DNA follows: TGTGCCAGCAGCCTCCAAGGGACCGGAAACACCATATATTTT.

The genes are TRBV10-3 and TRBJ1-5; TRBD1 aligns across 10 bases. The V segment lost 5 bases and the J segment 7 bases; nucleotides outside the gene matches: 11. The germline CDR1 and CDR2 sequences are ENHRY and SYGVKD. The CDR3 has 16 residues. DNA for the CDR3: TGTGCCATCAGTAACCCCGGGACAGGGGTAAGGCAGCCCCAGCATTTT. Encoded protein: CAISNPGTGVRQPQHF.

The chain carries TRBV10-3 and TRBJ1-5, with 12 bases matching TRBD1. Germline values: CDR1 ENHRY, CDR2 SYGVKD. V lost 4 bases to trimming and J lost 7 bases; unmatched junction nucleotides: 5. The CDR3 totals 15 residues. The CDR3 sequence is CAISVGQGAGQPQHF. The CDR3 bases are TGTGCCATCAGTGTGGGACAGGGGGCGGGACAGCCCCAGCATTTT.

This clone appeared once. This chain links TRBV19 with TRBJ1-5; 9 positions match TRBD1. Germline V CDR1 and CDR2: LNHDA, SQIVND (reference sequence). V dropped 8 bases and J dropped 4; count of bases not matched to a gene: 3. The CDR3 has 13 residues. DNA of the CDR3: TGTGCCAGTCGGACAGGGGTGAATCAGCCCCAGCATTTT. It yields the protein CASRTGVNQPQHF.

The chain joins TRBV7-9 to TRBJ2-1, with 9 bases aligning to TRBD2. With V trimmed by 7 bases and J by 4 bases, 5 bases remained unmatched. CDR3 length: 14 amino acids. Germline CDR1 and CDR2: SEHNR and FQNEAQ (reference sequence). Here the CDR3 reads CASIRLAAYNEQFF. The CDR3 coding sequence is TGTGCCAGCATCCGACTAGCGGCTTACAATGAGCAGTTCTTC.

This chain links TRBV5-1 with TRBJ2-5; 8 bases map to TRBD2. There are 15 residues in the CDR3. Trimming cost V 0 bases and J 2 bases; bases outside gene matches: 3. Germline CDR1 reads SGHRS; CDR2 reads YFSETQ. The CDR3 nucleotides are TGCGCCAGCAGCTTGGGACTAGCGCTTCAAGAGACCCAGTACTTC. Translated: CASSLGLALQETQYF.